This TCR beta chain was profiled in a study of blood T cells in healthy people across ages. A sample-barcoded 5' primer and a J-beta primer mix were used in a second PCR of roughly 7 to 11 cycles. A single record per CDR3 protein comes from TCRdb applying MiXCR to the 5' RACE reads. The table has around 690,000 distinct CDR3 sequences, 58% seen once; the top ten hold approximately 40%. The table lists this clonotype with a few counts. Trimming took 4 bases from V and 3 from J, leaving 16 bases between them. The CDR3 runs to 15 residues. Germline V lookup: CDR1 SGDLS, CDR2 YYNGEE. The material sequenced was blood. This rearrangement joins TRBV9 to TRBJ1-1; D gene unclear. This TCR was sampled from a man aged 55-75 years in good health. The CDR3 sequence: CASSPLPKVDTEAFF. In DNA form, the CDR3 reads TGTGCCAGCAGCCCTCTCCCTAAAGTCGACACTGAAGCTTTCTTT. Combining the CDR3 with reference TRBV9 and TRBJ1-1 gives the whole variable domain DSGVTQTPKHLITATGQRVTLRCSPRSGDLSVYWYQQSLDQGLQFLIQYYNGEERAKGNILERFSAQQFPDLHSELNLSSLELGDSALYFCASSPLPKVDTEAFFGQGTRLTVV.